These T cell receptor beta chains were read from a single sample in a study of shared clonotypes between healthy human individuals. Repertoires were generated with immunoSEQ multiplex PCR, while TCRdb's copy carries only in-frame clones and drops some. The repertoire has roughly 500,000 clones, about 96% of them found once; the top ten carry 0.06%. The source material was naive CD4+ T cells sorted from blood. The origin of the receptors is a woman aged 25 to 39 in good health. The CDR3 runs from the conserved cysteine through the conserved F or W. The order of the fields is D gene, clone size, V gene, CDR3 length, J gene, CDR3 protein, CDR3 DNA. D genes are given only for firm matches. Where a row states a size, it is once, few, many or the class of an expanded clone; other rows omit it.

D: TRBD2; size: -; V: TRBV5-4; length: 16; J: TRBJ2-3; CDR3: CASSPRTSGNTDTQYF; DNA: TGTGCCAGCAGCCCAAGGACTAGCGGGAACACAGATACGCAGTATTTT
D: -; size: few; V: TRBV5-4; length: 12; J: TRBJ1-5; CDR3: CASSLGNQPQHF; DNA: TGTGCCAGCAGCTTGGGTAATCAGCCCCAGCATTTT
D: -; size: -; V: TRBV5-1; length: 12; J: TRBJ1-2; CDR3: CASSGDFHGYTF; DNA: TGCGCCAGCAGCGGGGATTTTCATGGCTACACCTTC
D: -; size: -; V: TRBV5-1; length: 15; J: TRBJ1-4; CDR3: CASSPLRGPNEKLFF; DNA: TGCGCCAGCAGCCCCCTCAGGGGTCCTAATGAAAAACTGTTTTTT
D: -; size: -; V: TRBV5-1; length: 14; J: TRBJ2-3; CDR3: CASSLGSSTDTQYF; DNA: TGCGCCAGCAGCTTGGGGTCTAGCACAGATACGCAGTATTTT
D: -; size: once; V: TRBV5-1; length: 16; J: TRBJ2-3; CDR3: CASSLGPGEETDTQYF; DNA: TGCGCCAGCAGCTTGGGTCCGGGAGAGGAAACAGATACGCAGTATTTT
D: -; size: -; V: TRBV5-1; length: 15; J: TRBJ2-7; CDR3: CASSLRQEGRGEQYF; DNA: TGCGCCAGCAGCTTGAGACAGGAGGGTCGAGGCGAGCAGTACTTC
D: -; size: -; V: TRBV6-4; length: 13; J: TRBJ2-2; CDR3: CASSGRHTGELFF; DNA: TGTGCCAGCAGCGGGAGACACACCGGGGAGCTGTTTTTT
D: -; size: -; V: TRBV5-1; length: 14; J: TRBJ2-2; CDR3: CASSPSPGNGELFF; DNA: TGCGCCAGCAGCCCCAGCCCGGGAAACGGGGAGCTGTTTTTT
D: TRBD1; size: -; V: TRBV5-1; length: 18; J: TRBJ1-4; CDR3: CASSWALNADRGSEKLFF; DNA: TGCGCCAGCAGCTGGGCCCTAAATGCTGACAGGGGGTCTGAAAAACTGTTTTTT
D: -; size: once; V: TRBV18; length: 14; J: TRBJ2-1; CDR3: CASSPLVVADWQFF; DNA: TGTGCCAGCTCACCACTGGTGGTAGCCGACTGGCAGTTCTTC
D: -; size: -; V: TRBV29-1; length: 15; J: TRBJ1-2; CDR3: CSVARAGVSDYGYTF; DNA: TGCAGCGTCGCTAGAGCCGGGGTTTCGGACTATGGCTACACCTTC
D: TRBD2; size: -; V: TRBV25-1; length: 13; J: TRBJ2-7; CDR3: CASSDTGGPKQYF; DNA: TGTGCCAGCAGTGATACGGGAGGGCCTAAGCAGTACTTC
D: TRBD1; size: -; V: TRBV15; length: 15; J: TRBJ1-2; CDR3: CATSSAGTGNYGYTF; DNA: TGTGCCACCAGCAGCGCCGGGACAGGGAACTATGGCTACACCTTC
D: -; size: -; V: TRBV7-9; length: 13; J: TRBJ2-5; CDR3: CATNDSPSWAQYF; DNA: TGTGCCACCAACGACTCACCCTCATGGGCCCAGTACTTC
D: TRBD2; size: -; V: TRBV28; length: 15; J: TRBJ2-2; CDR3: CASSHSGANTGELFF; DNA: TGTGCCAGCAGTCATAGCGGGGCGAACACCGGGGAGCTGTTTTTT
D: -; size: -; V: TRBV19; length: 13; J: TRBJ1-1; CDR3: CASTGRRADEAFF; DNA: TGTGCCAGTACCGGTCGGAGAGCGGATGAAGCTTTCTTT
D: -; size: -; V: TRBV28; length: 14; J: TRBJ1-2; CDR3: CASSFLQGYYGYTF; DNA: TGTGCCAGCAGTTTTCTTCAGGGGTACTATGGCTACACCTTC
D: -; size: -; V: TRBV27; length: 15; J: TRBJ2-1; CDR3: CASSFNGYSYNEQFF; DNA: TGTGCCAGCAGTTTTAATGGCTACTCCTACAATGAGCAGTTCTTC
D: -; size: -; V: TRBV19; length: 14; J: TRBJ2-7; CDR3: CASSHEGLPYEQYF; DNA: TGTGCCAGTAGTCACGAGGGACTTCCCTACGAGCAGTACTTC